This TCR beta chain was retrieved from a study of vaccination and CD4 T cells after COVID-19. Study overall: Following dose two, a median about 70 days (range 14 to 241) passed before post-vaccine samples were taken.

Germline V gene sequence: CDR1 MNHEY, CDR2 SVGEGT. V was pared by 2 bases and J by 2 bases, with 6 bases between. The CDR3 runs 13 residues. Concerning this clonotype: The antigen is unknown.

Specified treatment: approximately nine-day PBMC culture with coronavirus spike peptide pools or control peptides (ViraFEST assay). First, ViraFEST expanded antigen-specific T cells with peptide pools, and next it sequenced the TCRs. The Oncomine TCR Beta short-read assay was applied to DNA of cultured CD4+ T cells. TCRdb ran MiXCR on the PCR reads and lists one entry per CDR3 protein. Of about 13,000 distinct CDR3 sequences listed, roughly 60% are singletons. This receptor was obtained from a human donor with COVID-19. Sequencing used cultured CD4+ T cells from blood, obtained after SARS-CoV-2 vaccination. J is TRBJ1-2 and V is TRBV6-2 or TRBV6-3; D gene ambiguous. The CDR3 loop is CASSYEQNYGYTF. CDR3 bases: TGTGCCAGCAGTTACGAACAGAACTATGGCTACACCTTC.